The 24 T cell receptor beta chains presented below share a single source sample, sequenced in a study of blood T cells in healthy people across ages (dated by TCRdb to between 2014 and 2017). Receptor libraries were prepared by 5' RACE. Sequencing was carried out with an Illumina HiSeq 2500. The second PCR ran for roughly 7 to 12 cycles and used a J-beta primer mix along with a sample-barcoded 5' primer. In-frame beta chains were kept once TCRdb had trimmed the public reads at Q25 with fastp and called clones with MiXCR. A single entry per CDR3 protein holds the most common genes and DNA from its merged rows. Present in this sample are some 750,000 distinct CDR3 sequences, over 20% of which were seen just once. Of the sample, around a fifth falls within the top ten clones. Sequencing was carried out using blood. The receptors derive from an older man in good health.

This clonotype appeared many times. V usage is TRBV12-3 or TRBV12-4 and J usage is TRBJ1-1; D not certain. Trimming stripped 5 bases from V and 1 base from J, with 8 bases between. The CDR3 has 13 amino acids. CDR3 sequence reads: CASSARANTEAFF. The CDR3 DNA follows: TGTGCCAGCAGTGCAAGGGCGAACACTGAAGCTTTCTTT.

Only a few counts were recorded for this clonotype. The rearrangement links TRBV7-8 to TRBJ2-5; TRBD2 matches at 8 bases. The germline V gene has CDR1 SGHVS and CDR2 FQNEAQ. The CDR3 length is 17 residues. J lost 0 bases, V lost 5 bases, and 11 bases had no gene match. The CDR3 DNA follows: TGTGCCAGCAGCCTAGAGCGGGGGTATACAAACCAAGAGACCCAGTACTTC. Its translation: CASSLERGYTNQETQYF.

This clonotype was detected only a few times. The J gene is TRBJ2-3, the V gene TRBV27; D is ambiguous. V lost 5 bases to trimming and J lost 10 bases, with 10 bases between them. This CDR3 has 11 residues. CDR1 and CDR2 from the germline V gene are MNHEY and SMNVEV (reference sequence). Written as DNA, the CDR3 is TGTGCCAGCAGTGAGTCCACGGCGCAGTATTTT. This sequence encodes CASSESTAQYF.

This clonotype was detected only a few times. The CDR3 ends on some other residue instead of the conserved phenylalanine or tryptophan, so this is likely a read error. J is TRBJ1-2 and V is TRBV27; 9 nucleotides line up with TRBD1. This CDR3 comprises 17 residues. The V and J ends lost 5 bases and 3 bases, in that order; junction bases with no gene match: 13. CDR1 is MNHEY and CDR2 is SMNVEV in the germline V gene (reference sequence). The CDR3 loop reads CASSASRDRAQYYGYTL. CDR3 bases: TGTGCCAGCAGTGCGTCCCGGGACAGGGCCCAATACTATGGCTACACCTTA.

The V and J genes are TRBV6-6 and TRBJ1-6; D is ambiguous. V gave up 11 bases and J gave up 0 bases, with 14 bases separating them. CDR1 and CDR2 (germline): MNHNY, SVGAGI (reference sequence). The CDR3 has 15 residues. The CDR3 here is CASKGTSSYNSPLHF. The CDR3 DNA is TGTGCCTCCAAGGGCACGAGCTCCTATAATTCACCCCTCCACTTT.

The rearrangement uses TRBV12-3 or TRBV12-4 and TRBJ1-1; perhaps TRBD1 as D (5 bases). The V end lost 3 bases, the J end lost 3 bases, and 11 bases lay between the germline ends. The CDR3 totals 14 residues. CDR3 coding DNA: TGTGCCAGCAGTTTTGGGGGGTTGGACACTGAAGCTTTCTTT. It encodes CASSFGGLDTEAFF.

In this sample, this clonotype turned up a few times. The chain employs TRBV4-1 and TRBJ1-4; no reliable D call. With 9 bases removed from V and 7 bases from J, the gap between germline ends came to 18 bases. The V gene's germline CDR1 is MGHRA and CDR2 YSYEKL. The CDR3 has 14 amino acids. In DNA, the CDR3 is TGCGCCAGTAGTGGAGGGCTAGGACCTGAAAAACTGTTTTTT. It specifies CASSGGLGPEKLFF.

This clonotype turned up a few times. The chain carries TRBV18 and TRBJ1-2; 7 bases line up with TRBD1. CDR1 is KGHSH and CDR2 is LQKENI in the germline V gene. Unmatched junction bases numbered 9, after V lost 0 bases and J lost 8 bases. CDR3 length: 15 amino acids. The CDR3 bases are TGTGCCAGCTCACCACCGGACAGGCCAGGTGGGGGCTACACCTTC. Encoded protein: CASSPPDRPGGGYTF.

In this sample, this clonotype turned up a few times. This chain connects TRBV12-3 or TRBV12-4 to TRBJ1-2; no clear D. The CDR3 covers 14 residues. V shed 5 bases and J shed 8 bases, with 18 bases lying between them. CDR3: CASSRSDRVEGYTF. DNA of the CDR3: TGTGCCAGCAGTCGATCGGACCGGGTCGAGGGCTACACCTTC.

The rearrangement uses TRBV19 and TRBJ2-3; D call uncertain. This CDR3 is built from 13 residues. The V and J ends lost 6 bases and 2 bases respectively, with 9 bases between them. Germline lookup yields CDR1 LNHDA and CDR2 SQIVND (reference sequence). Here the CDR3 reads CASRPTSTDTQYF. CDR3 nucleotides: TGTGCCAGTAGGCCGACATCCACAGATACGCAGTATTTT.

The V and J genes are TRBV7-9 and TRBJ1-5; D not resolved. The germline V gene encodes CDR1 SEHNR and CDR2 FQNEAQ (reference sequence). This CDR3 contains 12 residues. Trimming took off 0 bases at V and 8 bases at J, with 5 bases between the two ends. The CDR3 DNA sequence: TGTGCCAGCAGCTTAGCCAAGAAGCCCCAGCATTTT. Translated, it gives CASSLAKKPQHF.

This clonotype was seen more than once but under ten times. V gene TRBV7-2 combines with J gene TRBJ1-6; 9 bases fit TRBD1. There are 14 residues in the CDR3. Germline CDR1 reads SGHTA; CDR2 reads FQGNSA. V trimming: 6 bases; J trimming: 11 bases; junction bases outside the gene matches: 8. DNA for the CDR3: TGTGCCAGCAGACAGGGACAGGGACGGACACCCCTCCACTTT. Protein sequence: CASRQGQGRTPLHF.

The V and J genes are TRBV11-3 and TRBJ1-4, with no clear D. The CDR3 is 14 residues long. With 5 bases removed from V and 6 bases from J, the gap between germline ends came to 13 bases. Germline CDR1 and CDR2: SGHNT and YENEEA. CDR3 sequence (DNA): TGTGCCAGCAGCGTCGGACCCGAGGATGAAAAACTGTTTTTT. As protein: CASSVGPEDEKLFF.

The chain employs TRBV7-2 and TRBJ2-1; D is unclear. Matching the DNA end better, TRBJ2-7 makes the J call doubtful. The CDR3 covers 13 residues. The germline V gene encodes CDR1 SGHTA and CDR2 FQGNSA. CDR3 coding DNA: TGTGCCAGCAGCTTAGGTTTATCCTACGAGCAGTACGTC. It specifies CASSLGLSYEQYV.

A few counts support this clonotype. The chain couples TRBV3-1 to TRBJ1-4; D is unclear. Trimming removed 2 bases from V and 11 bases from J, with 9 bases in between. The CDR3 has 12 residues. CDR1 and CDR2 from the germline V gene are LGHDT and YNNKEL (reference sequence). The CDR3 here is CASSQLDGKLFF. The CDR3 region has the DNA TGTGCCAGCAGCCAATTGGACGGGAAACTGTTTTTT.

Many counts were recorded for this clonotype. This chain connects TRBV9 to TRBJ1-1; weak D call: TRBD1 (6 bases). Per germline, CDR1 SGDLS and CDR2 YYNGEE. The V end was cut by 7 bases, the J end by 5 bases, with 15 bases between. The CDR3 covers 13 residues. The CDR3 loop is CASGGGRGTEAFF. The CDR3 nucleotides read TGTGCCAGCGGGGGGGGGCGAGGAACTGAAGCTTTCTTT.

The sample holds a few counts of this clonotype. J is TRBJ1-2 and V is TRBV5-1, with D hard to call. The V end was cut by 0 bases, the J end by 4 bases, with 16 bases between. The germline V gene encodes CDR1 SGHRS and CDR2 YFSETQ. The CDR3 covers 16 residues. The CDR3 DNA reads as TGCGCCAGCAGCTTGGCGGGTGGGCAGGCCAGCTATGGCTACACCTTC. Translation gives CASSLAGGQASYGYTF.

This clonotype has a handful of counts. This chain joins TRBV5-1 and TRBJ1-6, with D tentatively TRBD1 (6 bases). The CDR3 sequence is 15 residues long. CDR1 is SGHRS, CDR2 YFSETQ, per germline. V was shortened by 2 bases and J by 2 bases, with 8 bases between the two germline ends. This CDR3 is CASSFGQTYNSPLHF. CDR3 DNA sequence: TGCGCCAGCAGCTTCGGACAGACCTATAATTCACCCCTCCACTTT.

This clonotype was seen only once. The CDR3 DNA is TGCGCCAGCAGCTGGACGGACGCAACAGATACGCAGTATTTT. Translation: CASSWTDATDTQYF. The chain recombines TRBV5-1 with TRBJ2-3, with D unresolved. The germline gives CDR1 SGHRS, CDR2 YFSETQ. The CDR3 totals 14 residues. V lost 3 bases and J 3 bases, leaving 11 bases between the germline ends.

CDR3 DNA: TGCAGTGCTAGAGTCCCGAGCTCTGGGGCCAACGTCCTGACTTTC. Its translation: CSARVPSSGANVLTF. The chain uses TRBV20-1 and TRBJ2-6; no reliable D call. CDR3 size: 15 residues. From germline, CDR1 is DFQATT and CDR2 SNEGSKA (reference sequence). Trimming removed 1 base at V and 0 bases at J, with 7 bases between.

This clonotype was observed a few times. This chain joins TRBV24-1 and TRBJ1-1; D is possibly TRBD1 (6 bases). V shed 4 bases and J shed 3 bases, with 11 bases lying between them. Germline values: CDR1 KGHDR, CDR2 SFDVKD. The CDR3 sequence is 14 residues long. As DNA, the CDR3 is TGTGCCACCAGTGAGGGGGGCGCCTACACTGAAGCTTTCTTT. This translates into CATSEGGAYTEAFF.

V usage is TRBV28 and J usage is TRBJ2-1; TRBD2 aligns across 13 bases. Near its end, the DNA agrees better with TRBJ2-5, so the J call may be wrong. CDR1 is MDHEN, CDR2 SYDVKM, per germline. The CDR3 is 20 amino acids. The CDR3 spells CASSLPRTSGSFLGGETQYF. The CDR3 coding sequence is TGTGCCAGCAGTTTACCCCGGACTAGCGGGAGTTTCTTGGGCGGGGAGACCCAGTACTTC.

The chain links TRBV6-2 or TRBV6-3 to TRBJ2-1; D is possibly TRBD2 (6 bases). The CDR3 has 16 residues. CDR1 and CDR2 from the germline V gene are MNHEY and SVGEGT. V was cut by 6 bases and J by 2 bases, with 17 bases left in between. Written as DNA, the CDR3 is TGTGCCAGCAGAGATCCGTCGGGGGTAACCTACAATGAGCAGTTCTTC. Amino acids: CASRDPSGVTYNEQFF.

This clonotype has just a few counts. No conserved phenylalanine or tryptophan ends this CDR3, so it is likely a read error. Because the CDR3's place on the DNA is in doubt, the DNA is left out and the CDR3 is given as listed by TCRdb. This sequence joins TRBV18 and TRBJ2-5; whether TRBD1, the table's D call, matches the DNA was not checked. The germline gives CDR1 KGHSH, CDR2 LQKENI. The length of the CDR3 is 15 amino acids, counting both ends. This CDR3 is CASSAEVPNGGEQCV.